The rows below give T cell receptor beta chains drawn from one sample of a study of cytomegalovirus exposure and HLA in healthy donors. Using immunoSEQ multiplex PCR, the repertoire was profiled, and TCRdb retains in-frame clones only, with some absent. The table shows under 200,000 clones, with around 80% occurring only once. Sequenced input: PBMCs. These receptors originate from a young woman in good health and CMV-seronegative. Each CDR3 is given with its conserved first and last residue. Fields, in order: D gene, V gene, clone size, J gene, CDR3 DNA, CDR3 protein. The D gene is left open where the match is weak. Size values are once, few and many counts, or a class for expanded clones, and some rows have none.

D gene: TRBD1
V gene: TRBV6-6
clone size: once
J gene: TRBJ1-2
CDR3 DNA: TGTGCCAGCAGTTACGGAGGGGGCGATGGCTACACCTTC
CDR3 protein: CASSYGGGDGYTF

D gene: TRBD2
V gene: TRBV5-4
clone size: -
J gene: TRBJ2-3
CDR3 DNA: TGTGCCAGCAGCACTCGACTAGCGGGAGGAGATACGCAGTATTTT
CDR3 protein: CASSTRLAGGDTQYF

D gene: TRBD2
V gene: TRBV28
clone size: -
J gene: TRBJ2-1
CDR3 DNA: TGTGCCAGCAGTCTTCCCGGGACTAGCGGGTTTAATGAGCAGTTCTTC
CDR3 protein: CASSLPGTSGFNEQFF

D gene: -
V gene: TRBV4-1
clone size: -
J gene: TRBJ2-7
CDR3 DNA: TGCGCCAGCAGCCAAGAGGGGACACAGTCCTACGAGCAGTACTTC
CDR3 protein: CASSQEGTQSYEQYF

D gene: -
V gene: TRBV27
clone size: -
J gene: TRBJ2-7
CDR3 DNA: TGTGCCAGCCCCGACGGACAGCCCTACGAGCAGTACTTC
CDR3 protein: CASPDGQPYEQYF

D gene: TRBD2
V gene: TRBV5-1
clone size: -
J gene: TRBJ2-7
CDR3 DNA: TGCGCCAGCAGCAGTCGGCGGGAGGGCCCGGACGAGCAGTACTTC
CDR3 protein: CASSSRREGPDEQYF

D gene: TRBD1
V gene: TRBV6-5
clone size: -
J gene: TRBJ1-1
CDR3 DNA: TGTGCCAGCAGCACCAACAGGGGGCAAACTTTCTTT
CDR3 protein: CASSTNRGQTFF

D gene: -
V gene: TRBV28
clone size: -
J gene: TRBJ2-1
CDR3 DNA: TGTGCCAGCAGCACAGAGACAGGCCACAATGAGCAGTTCTTC
CDR3 protein: CASSTETGHNEQFF

D gene: TRBD1
V gene: TRBV10-3
clone size: -
J gene: TRBJ1-5
CDR3 DNA: TGTGCCATCAGTGCGGGGACAGGGGATCAGCCCCAGCATTTT
CDR3 protein: CAISAGTGDQPQHF

D gene: -
V gene: TRBV11-2
clone size: -
J gene: TRBJ1-3
CDR3 DNA: TGTGCCAGCGGGTTGACACTCACCTCCTTTGGAAACACCATATATTTT
CDR3 protein: CASGLTLTSFGNTIYF

D gene: -
V gene: TRBV5-6
clone size: -
J gene: TRBJ2-7
CDR3 DNA: TGTGCCAGCAGCTTGGATGGGGCAGGGGGGTTCGAGCAGTACTTC
CDR3 protein: CASSLDGAGGFEQYF

D gene: TRBD1
V gene: TRBV28
clone size: -
J gene: TRBJ2-1
CDR3 DNA: TGTGCCAGCAGTTACCACAGGGGTAAGGCCTACAATGAGCAGTTCTTC
CDR3 protein: CASSYHRGKAYNEQFF

D gene: TRBD1
V gene: TRBV18
clone size: -
J gene: TRBJ1-1
CDR3 DNA: TGTGCCAGCTCGCCACGAATCCTACAGGGGCTGTCAGAAGCTTTCTTT
CDR3 protein: CASSPRILQGLSEAFF

D gene: -
V gene: TRBV5-8
clone size: once
J gene: TRBJ1-1
CDR3 DNA: TGTGCCAGCAGCTTATCCCAGGAGAACACTGAAGCTTTCTTT
CDR3 protein: CASSLSQENTEAFF

D gene: -
V gene: TRBV7-2
clone size: -
J gene: TRBJ2-4
CDR3 DNA: TGTGCCAGCAGCTCCCAAATGGGGCCCTGGAACATTCAGTACTTC
CDR3 protein: CASSSQMGPWNIQYF

D gene: -
V gene: TRBV27
clone size: -
J gene: TRBJ2-7
CDR3 DNA: TGTGCCAGCAGTTCCATACTAGAGAAGTACGAGCAGTACTTC
CDR3 protein: CASSSILEKYEQYF

D gene: TRBD2
V gene: TRBV7-2
clone size: -
J gene: TRBJ2-1
CDR3 DNA: TGTGCCAGCAGCTCGCTAGCGGGAGGGCGGGGTGAGCAGTTCTTC
CDR3 protein: CASSSLAGGRGEQFF

D gene: TRBD2
V gene: TRBV18
clone size: -
J gene: TRBJ2-5
CDR3 DNA: TGTGCCAGCTCAACAAGGACTAGCGGGAGTAAAGAGACCCAGTACTTC
CDR3 protein: CASSTRTSGSKETQYF

D gene: TRBD2
V gene: TRBV6-5
clone size: -
J gene: TRBJ2-7
CDR3 DNA: TGTGCCAGCAGTTACTCCCGGGACTACTACGAGCAGTACTTC
CDR3 protein: CASSYSRDYYEQYF

D gene: -
V gene: TRBV19
clone size: -
J gene: TRBJ2-7
CDR3 DNA: TGCGCCAGTAGTATAGACGGGAGTGGCGCCTACGAGCAGTACTTC
CDR3 protein: CASSIDGSGAYEQYF

D gene: -
V gene: TRBV5-1
clone size: -
J gene: TRBJ2-1
CDR3 DNA: TGCGCCAGCAGCTTGGCGACTAGTGGAAATGAGCAGTTCTTC
CDR3 protein: CASSLATSGNEQFF

D gene: -
V gene: TRBV7-2
clone size: -
J gene: TRBJ1-1
CDR3 DNA: TGTGCCAGCAGCCCCTCGAGTATGAACACTGAAGCTTTCTTT
CDR3 protein: CASSPSSMNTEAFF

D gene: -
V gene: TRBV20-1
clone size: -
J gene: TRBJ1-2
CDR3 DNA: TGCAGTGCGGCGGAGCCCTATGGCTACACCTTC
CDR3 protein: CSAAEPYGYTF

D gene: TRBD2
V gene: TRBV7-3
clone size: few
J gene: TRBJ2-3
CDR3 DNA: TGTGCCAGCAGCCCGCGGACTAGCGGGATTGGCACAGATACGCAGTATTTT
CDR3 protein: CASSPRTSGIGTDTQYF

D gene: -
V gene: TRBV5-6
clone size: -
J gene: TRBJ2-7
CDR3 DNA: TGTGCCAGCAGCCTTAGCGGCCAAACATACGAGCAGTACTTC
CDR3 protein: CASSLSGQTYEQYF

D gene: TRBD2
V gene: TRBV2
clone size: -
J gene: TRBJ2-1
CDR3 DNA: TGTGCCACCCGGACTAGCGGACGCAATGAGCAGTTCTTC
CDR3 protein: CATRTSGRNEQFF

D gene: -
V gene: TRBV19
clone size: few
J gene: TRBJ2-1
CDR3 DNA: TGTGCCAGTCGGGGGACGGAGCAGTTCTTC
CDR3 protein: CASRGTEQFF

D gene: TRBD1
V gene: TRBV6-5
clone size: -
J gene: TRBJ1-6
CDR3 DNA: TGTGCCAGCAAACGGGACAGGGTCAATTCACCCCTCCACTTT
CDR3 protein: CASKRDRVNSPLHF

D gene: -
V gene: TRBV14
clone size: -
J gene: TRBJ1-1
CDR3 DNA: TGTGCCAGCAGCCCCGACTGGGAACAGGCGCGCACTGAAGCTTTCTTT
CDR3 protein: CASSPDWEQARTEAFF

D gene: -
V gene: TRBV5-6
clone size: -
J gene: TRBJ2-2
CDR3 DNA: TGTGCCAGCAGCTTCGGGACCGCGGGGAGCGGGGAGCTGTTTTTT
CDR3 protein: CASSFGTAGSGELFF

D gene: TRBD1
V gene: TRBV6-7
clone size: -
J gene: TRBJ2-1
CDR3 DNA: TGTGCCAGCAGTTACTCCAAGGACAGGGGGAACAATGAGCAGTTCTTC
CDR3 protein: CASSYSKDRGNNEQFF

D gene: -
V gene: TRBV11-2
clone size: -
J gene: TRBJ2-5
CDR3 DNA: TGTGCCAGCAGCTTAGTCCAGGCGGGGACCCAGTACTTC
CDR3 protein: CASSLVQAGTQYF

D gene: -
V gene: TRBV28
clone size: -
J gene: TRBJ1-1
CDR3 DNA: TGTGCCAGCAGGGGCGGGGGGGCTATGAACACTGAAGCTTTCTTT
CDR3 protein: CASRGGGAMNTEAFF

D gene: TRBD2
V gene: TRBV2
clone size: -
J gene: TRBJ2-4
CDR3 DNA: TGTGCCAGCAGTGAAGTAATAGCGGGAGGGCTAAACATTCAGTACTTC
CDR3 protein: CASSEVIAGGLNIQYF

D gene: -
V gene: TRBV21-1
clone size: -
J gene: TRBJ1-2
CDR3 DNA: TGTGCCAGCAGCAAAGGGGTAAGGACAGGGAAATTCAACTATGGCTACACCTTC
CDR3 protein: CASSKGVRTGKFNYGYTF

D gene: -
V gene: TRBV19
clone size: -
J gene: TRBJ2-5
CDR3 DNA: TGTGCCAGTAGTATAGGACAGTACCAAGAGACCCAGTACTTC
CDR3 protein: CASSIGQYQETQYF

D gene: -
V gene: TRBV5-1
clone size: -
J gene: TRBJ2-1
CDR3 DNA: TGCGCCAGCAGCCGAGCGCGTGACTACAAGAGCTCCTACAATGAGCAGTTCTTC
CDR3 protein: CASSRARDYKSSYNEQFF

D gene: -
V gene: TRBV5-1
clone size: -
J gene: TRBJ2-7
CDR3 DNA: TGCGCCAGCAGCAGACAGAGCTCCTACGAGCAGTACTTC
CDR3 protein: CASSRQSSYEQYF

D gene: TRBD1
V gene: TRBV18
clone size: -
J gene: TRBJ1-2
CDR3 DNA: TGTGCCAGCTCACCCGGACAGGAGGCCTATGGCTACACCTTC
CDR3 protein: CASSPGQEAYGYTF

D gene: TRBD1
V gene: TRBV18
clone size: -
J gene: TRBJ1-1
CDR3 DNA: TGTGCCAGCTCCGTTGCCGGGACAGGGGATGGGGCCACTGAAGCTTTCTTT
CDR3 protein: CASSVAGTGDGATEAFF

D gene: TRBD2
V gene: TRBV7-9
clone size: -
J gene: TRBJ2-7
CDR3 DNA: TGTGCCAGCAGCTCAGCTCAGCGGGGCTACGAGCAGTACTTC
CDR3 protein: CASSSAQRGYEQYF

D gene: -
V gene: TRBV28
clone size: -
J gene: TRBJ1-2
CDR3 DNA: TGTGCCAGCCAGACAGCGAATCTTAACTATGGCTACACCTTC
CDR3 protein: CASQTANLNYGYTF

D gene: TRBD2
V gene: TRBV18
clone size: -
J gene: TRBJ2-1
CDR3 DNA: TGTGCCAGCTTCCCGGGACTAGGGGTCTACAATGAGCAGTTCTTC
CDR3 protein: CASFPGLGVYNEQFF

D gene: -
V gene: TRBV28
clone size: -
J gene: TRBJ1-5
CDR3 DNA: TGTGCCAGCAGTCTAGGTTCGACTCGGCTACAGCATTTT
CDR3 protein: CASSLGSTRLQHF

D gene: TRBD1
V gene: TRBV28
clone size: -
J gene: TRBJ1-1
CDR3 DNA: TGTGCCAGCAGTTTGGTCGGGACAGGGCTTTCTGAAGCTTTCTTT
CDR3 protein: CASSLVGTGLSEAFF

D gene: TRBD1
V gene: TRBV5-1
clone size: -
J gene: TRBJ1-3
CDR3 DNA: TGCGCCAGCAGTCCACAGGGGGCTGGAAACACCATATATTTT
CDR3 protein: CASSPQGAGNTIYF

D gene: -
V gene: TRBV29-1
clone size: -
J gene: TRBJ1-4
CDR3 DNA: TGCAGCGTTGGGGGCTCTGCAACTAATGAAAAACTGTTTTTT
CDR3 protein: CSVGGSATNEKLFF

D gene: TRBD1
V gene: TRBV7-3
clone size: -
J gene: TRBJ2-7
CDR3 DNA: TGTGCCAGCAGCTTAGAGGGTGGGACAGCCCCCTACGAGCAGTACTTC
CDR3 protein: CASSLEGGTAPYEQYF

D gene: TRBD1
V gene: TRBV5-4
clone size: -
J gene: TRBJ2-7
CDR3 DNA: TGTGCCAGCAGTCGGGGACAGAGCTACGAGCAGTACTTC
CDR3 protein: CASSRGQSYEQYF

D gene: -
V gene: TRBV7-6
clone size: -
J gene: TRBJ2-5
CDR3 DNA: TGTGCCAGCGGGAGGCAGAGGGGACCTCAAGAGACCCAGTACTTC
CDR3 protein: CASGRQRGPQETQYF

D gene: TRBD1
V gene: TRBV10-3
clone size: -
J gene: TRBJ1-1
CDR3 DNA: TGTGCCGCGACCGATACAGGGGCGAGAACTGAAGCTTTCTTT
CDR3 protein: CAATDTGARTEAFF

D gene: TRBD1
V gene: TRBV28
clone size: -
J gene: TRBJ2-7
CDR3 DNA: TGTGCCAGCAGTTTCTCTTACAGGGGGGCCGAGCAGTACTTC
CDR3 protein: CASSFSYRGAEQYF

D gene: -
V gene: TRBV11-1
clone size: once
J gene: TRBJ2-1
CDR3 DNA: TGTGCCAGCAGCTTAGCGCCCTATAGAGAGCAGTTCTTC
CDR3 protein: CASSLAPYREQFF

D gene: TRBD1
V gene: TRBV30
clone size: -
J gene: TRBJ1-1
CDR3 DNA: TGTGCCTGGAGCGCAGCACGCAGGTGGACCAGGGGGCTGGACACTGAAGCTTTCTTT
CDR3 protein: CAWSAARRWTRGLDTEAFF

D gene: TRBD2
V gene: TRBV6-1
clone size: -
J gene: TRBJ2-7
CDR3 DNA: TGTGCCAGCAGTGAACTTCTAGCGGGGAGTTACGAGCAGTACTTC
CDR3 protein: CASSELLAGSYEQYF

D gene: TRBD1
V gene: TRBV7-6
clone size: -
J gene: TRBJ1-2
CDR3 DNA: TGTGCCAGCAGCCCCAGACCCGGGACAGGGGGCTATGGCTACACCTTC
CDR3 protein: CASSPRPGTGGYGYTF

D gene: TRBD2
V gene: TRBV18
clone size: -
J gene: TRBJ2-1
CDR3 DNA: TGTGCCAGCTCACCACTGGCTAGCGGGAGTAATGAGCAGTTCTTC
CDR3 protein: CASSPLASGSNEQFF

D gene: -
V gene: TRBV25-1
clone size: -
J gene: TRBJ1-2
CDR3 DNA: TGTGCCAGCAGTTCGACCGGGAGCCTCTATGGCTACACCTTC
CDR3 protein: CASSSTGSLYGYTF